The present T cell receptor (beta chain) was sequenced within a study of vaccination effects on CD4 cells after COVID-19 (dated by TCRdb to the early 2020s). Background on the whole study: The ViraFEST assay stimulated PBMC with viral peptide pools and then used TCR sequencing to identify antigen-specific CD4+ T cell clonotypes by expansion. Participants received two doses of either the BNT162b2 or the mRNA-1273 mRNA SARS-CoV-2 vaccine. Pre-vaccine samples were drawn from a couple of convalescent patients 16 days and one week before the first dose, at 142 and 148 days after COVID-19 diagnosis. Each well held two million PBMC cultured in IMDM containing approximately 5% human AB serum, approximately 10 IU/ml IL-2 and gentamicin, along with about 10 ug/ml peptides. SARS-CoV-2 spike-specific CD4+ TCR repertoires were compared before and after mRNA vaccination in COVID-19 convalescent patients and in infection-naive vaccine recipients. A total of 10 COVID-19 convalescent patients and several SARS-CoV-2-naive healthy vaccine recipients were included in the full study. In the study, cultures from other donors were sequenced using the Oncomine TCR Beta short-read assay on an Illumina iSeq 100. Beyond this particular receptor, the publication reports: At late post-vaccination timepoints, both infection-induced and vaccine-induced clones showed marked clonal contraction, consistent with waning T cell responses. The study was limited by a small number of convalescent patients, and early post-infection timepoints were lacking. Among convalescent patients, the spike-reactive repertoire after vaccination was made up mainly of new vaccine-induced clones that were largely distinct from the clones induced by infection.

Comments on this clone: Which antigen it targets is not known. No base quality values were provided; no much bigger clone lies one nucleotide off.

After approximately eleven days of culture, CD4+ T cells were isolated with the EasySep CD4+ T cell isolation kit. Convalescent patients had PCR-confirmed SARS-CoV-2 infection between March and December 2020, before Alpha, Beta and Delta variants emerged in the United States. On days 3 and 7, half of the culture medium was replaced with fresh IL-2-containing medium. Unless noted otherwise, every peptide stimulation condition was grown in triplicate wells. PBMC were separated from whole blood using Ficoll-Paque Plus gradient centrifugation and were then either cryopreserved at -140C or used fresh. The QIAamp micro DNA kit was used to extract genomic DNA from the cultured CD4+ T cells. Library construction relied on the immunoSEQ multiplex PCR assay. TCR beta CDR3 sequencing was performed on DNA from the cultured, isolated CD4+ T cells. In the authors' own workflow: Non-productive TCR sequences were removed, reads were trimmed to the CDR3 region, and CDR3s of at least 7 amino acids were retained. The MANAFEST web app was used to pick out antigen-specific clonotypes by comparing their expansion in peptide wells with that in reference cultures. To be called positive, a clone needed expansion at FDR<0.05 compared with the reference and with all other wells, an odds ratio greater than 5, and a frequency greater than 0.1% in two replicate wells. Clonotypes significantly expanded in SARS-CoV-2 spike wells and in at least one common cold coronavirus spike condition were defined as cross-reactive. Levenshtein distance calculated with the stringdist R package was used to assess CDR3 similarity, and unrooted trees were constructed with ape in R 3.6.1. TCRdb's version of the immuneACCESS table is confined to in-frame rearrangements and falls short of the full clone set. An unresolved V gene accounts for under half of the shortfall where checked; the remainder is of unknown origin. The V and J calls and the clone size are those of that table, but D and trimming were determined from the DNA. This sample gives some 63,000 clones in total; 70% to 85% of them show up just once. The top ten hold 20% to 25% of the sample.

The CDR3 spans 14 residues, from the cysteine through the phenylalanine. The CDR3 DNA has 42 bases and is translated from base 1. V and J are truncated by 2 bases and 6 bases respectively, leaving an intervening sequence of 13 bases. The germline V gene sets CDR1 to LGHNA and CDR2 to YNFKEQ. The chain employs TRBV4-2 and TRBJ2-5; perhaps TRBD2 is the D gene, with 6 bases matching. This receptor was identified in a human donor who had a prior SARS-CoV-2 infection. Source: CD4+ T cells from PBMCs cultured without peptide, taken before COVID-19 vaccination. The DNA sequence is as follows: TGTGCCAGCAGCCAACGGGGGATCCTTCAGACCCAGTACTTC. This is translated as CASSQRGILQTQYF.